This TCR beta chain was sequenced during a study of CD8 T cells in ankylosing spondylitis. Findings of the study overall: In ankylosing spondylitis patients, matched synovial fluid reportedly showed significant enrichment of disease-linked clones. One TCR beta motif, made up of roughly eight highly homologous variants, appeared characteristic of ankylosing spondylitis blood. Relatively rare in peripheral blood, disease-linked clones were also CD8+.

Trimming removed 6 bases from V and 4 bases from J, with 9 bases in between. The CDR3 loop spans 11 amino acids. Germline lookup yields CDR1 DFQATT and CDR2 SNEGSKA (reference sequence). Preparation of TCR beta libraries was done by quantitative 5'-RACE with molecular barcodes. Each CDR3 protein gets one entry after TCRdb re-called the 5' RACE reads with MiXCR. The sample includes 45,000 to 65,000 distinct CDR3 sequences, approximately 7% of them seen just once. Regarding this clonotype: Its specificity is not known.

The sample taken for sequencing was blood, either unsorted or a sorted T cell fraction (not recorded which). The sequence was obtained from a female donor with ankylosing spondylitis or in good health (not recorded which). V is TRBV20-1 and J is TRBJ1-2; D not resolved. This chain's CDR3 is CSASGGYGYTF. CDR3 DNA: TGCAGTGCCTCAGGCGGCTATGGCTACACCTTC.